A single sample gave rise to the 32 T cell receptor beta chains below, sequenced in a study of cytomegalovirus exposure and HLA in healthy donors. The PCR was carried out with 60 Vbeta primers and 13 Jbeta primers. This table comes from immunoSEQ multiplex PCR, and its TCRdb copy is limited to in-frame clones, with some not included. The sample lists about 120,000 clones; 81% were seen once. The sequenced sample consisted of PBMCs. Every receptor here comes from a woman in her 40s in good health and CMV-seronegative.

Regarding this clone: This sample also contains other DNA sequences that code for the same CDR3. The V gene is TRBV7-3, the J gene TRBJ1-1; a weak D match, TRBD1 (6 bases). Looked up from germline, CDR1 is SGHTA and CDR2 is FQGTGA. Trimming took 0 bases from V and 4 from J, leaving 6 bases between them. CDR3 length: 13 amino acids. The CDR3 here is CASSLTGGTEAFF. As DNA, the CDR3 is TGTGCCAGCAGCTTAACAGGGGGCACTGAAGCTTTCTTT. The full variable domain, rest sourced from reference TRBV7-3 and TRBJ1-1, is GAGVSQTPSNKVTEKGKYVELRCDPISGHTALYWYRQSLGQGPEFLIYFQGTGAADDSGLPNDRFFAVRPEGSVSTLKIQRTERGDSAVYLCASSLTGGTEAFFGQGTRLTVV.

This clone was counted only a few times. The chain recombines TRBV6-6 with TRBJ1-2; D is ambiguous. The germline CDR1 and CDR2 sequences are MNHNY and SVGAGI (reference sequence). This CDR3 contains 15 residues. Trimming removed 6 bases at V and 0 bases at J, with 14 bases between. The chain's CDR3 is CASSQPSGANYGYTF. The CDR3 DNA follows: TGTGCCAGCAGCCAACCGAGTGGTGCTAACTATGGCTACACCTTC.

J is TRBJ1-3 and V is TRBV28, with 8 bases that match TRBD1. The V segment lost 4 bases and the J segment 4 bases; nucleotides outside the gene matches: 6. CDR3 length equals 15 residues. Germline loops: CDR1 MDHEN, CDR2 SYDVKM. The CDR3 DNA sequence: TGTGCCAGCAGTTCCCCGACAGGGGAGGGAAACACCATATATTTT. Protein sequence: CASSSPTGEGNTIYF.

The rearrangement links TRBV7-9 to TRBJ2-7; D is unresolved. Germline V CDR1 and CDR2: SEHNR, FQNEAQ (reference sequence). Trimming took off 4 bases at V and 1 base at J, with 14 bases between the two ends. CDR3 length: 15 residues. CDR3 region: CASSYFIDGSYEQYF. The CDR3 coding sequence is TGTGCCAGCAGCTACTTCATAGACGGGTCCTACGAGCAGTACTTC.

The V call is TRBV13, the J call TRBJ2-5, with 7 bases lining up with TRBD1. The ends lost 5 bases at V and 5 bases at J; junction bases unmatched: 5. There are 13 residues in the CDR3. CDR1 is PRHDT, CDR2 FYEKMQ, per germline (reference sequence). The CDR3 is CASSQGEWETQYF. The CDR3 nucleotides are TGTGCCAGCAGCCAGGGGGAGTGGGAGACCCAGTACTTC.

J is TRBJ2-7 and V is TRBV7-9; 7 bases match TRBD2. Germline V gene data show CDR1 as SEHNR and CDR2 as FQNEAQ (reference sequence). V was clipped by 3 bases and J by 1 base; unmatched bases: 6. The CDR3 totals 15 residues. CDR3 region: CASSFAGVSSYEQYF. DNA for the CDR3: TGTGCCAGCAGCTTCGCGGGGGTGAGTTCCTACGAGCAGTACTTC.

The gene calls are TRBV29-1 and TRBJ1-1; D unclear. The V end was cut by 7 bases, the J end by 3 bases, with 12 bases between. The germline CDR1 and CDR2 sequences are SQVTM and ANQGSEA. The CDR3 has 12 residues. This chain's CDR3 is CSGTDSYTEAFF. The CDR3 DNA reads TGCAGCGGCACGGACTCCTACACTGAAGCTTTCTTT.

In this sample, this clone turned up a few times. Other DNA variants within this sample encode the same CDR3. The rearrangement links TRBV10-3 to TRBJ2-7; perhaps TRBD1 as D (6 bases). Germline V gene sequence: CDR1 ENHRY, CDR2 SYGVKD. This CDR3 is built from 14 residues. V lost 0 bases and J lost 2, with 8 bases in between. DNA of the CDR3: TGTGCCATCAGTGAGTCACGACAGGCCTACGAGCAGTACTTC. It encodes CAISESRQAYEQYF.

DNA for the CDR3: TGTGCCAGCAGTCTCAGGGGGTTATGGCGGGCTTTCTTT. It translates to CASSLRGLWRAFF. The V call is TRBV28, the J call TRBJ1-1, with 7 bases aligning to TRBD1. The CDR3 has 13 amino acids. Trimming removed 5 bases from V and 11 bases from J; junction bases left unmatched: 11. Germline CDR1 is MDHEN and CDR2 is SYDVKM.

The V call is TRBV7-2, the J call TRBJ1-3; D gene uncertain. Germline V gives CDR1 SGHTA, CDR2 FQGNSA. This CDR3 region has 14 residues. V shed 1 base and J shed 4 bases, with 8 bases lying between them. DNA for the CDR3: TGTGCCAGCAGCTTAGTTCCAGGCGGAAACACCATATATTTT. Translated, it gives CASSLVPGGNTIYF.

This clone has only one observation. The chain uses TRBV5-4 and TRBJ1-1; D is unresolved. V was shortened by 0 bases and J by 4 bases, with 10 bases between the two germline ends. The CDR3 covers 14 residues. Germline CDR1 SGHNT, CDR2 YYREEE (reference sequence). CDR3 in DNA: TGTGCCAGCAGCTTGGGGGGTGCGGGCACTGAAGCTTTCTTT. This codes for CASSLGGAGTEAFF.

This chain connects TRBV25-1 to TRBJ1-2, with D unclear. CDR1 MGHDK and CDR2 SYGVNS come from the germline V gene. V lost 1 base, J lost 2 bases, and 5 bases lay in between. CDR3 length: 13 amino acids. This CDR3 is CASSEWANYGYTF. The CDR3, as DNA: TGTGCCAGCAGTGAATGGGCGAACTATGGCTACACCTTC.

This clone was counted once. The V gene is TRBV30, the J gene TRBJ1-2; 10 nucleotides line up with TRBD1. Germline trimming cut 1 base from V and 5 bases from J; bases unmatched to any gene: 7. This CDR3 has 15 residues. Germline CDR1 GTSNPN, CDR2 SVGIG (reference sequence). The CDR3 DNA sequence: TGTGCCTGGAGTGATTCCGGGACAGGGGTTTATGGCTACACCTTC. Protein sequence: CAWSDSGTGVYGYTF.

The gene calls are TRBV19 and TRBJ2-3; TRBD1 matches 11 bases. V shed 7 bases and J 5 bases; nucleotides not matched to a gene: 5. The CDR3 is 14 amino acids. From germline, CDR1 is LNHDA and CDR2 SQIVND (reference sequence). The CDR3 reads CASTRDRGVDTQYF. CDR3 DNA sequence: TGTGCCAGTACAAGGGACAGGGGGGTAGATACGCAGTATTTT.

This chain joins TRBV2 and TRBJ2-7; D might be TRBD2 (6 bases). CDR3 size: 15 residues. The ends were cut back, 6 bases at V and 2 bases at J, with 17 bases in the middle. The germline gives CDR1 SNHLY, CDR2 FYNNEI. The CDR3 loop is CASSPSGTSTYEQYF. As DNA, the CDR3 is TGTGCCAGCAGCCCTTCCGGGACTTCCACCTACGAGCAGTACTTC.

This chain joins TRBV27 and TRBJ2-7; the match to TRBD1 covers 12 bases. Germline V gives CDR1 MNHEY, CDR2 SMNVEV (reference sequence). The CDR3 is 15 amino acids. V was clipped by 5 bases and J by 4 bases; unmatched bases: 6. The CDR3 sequence is CASSPGTGGGYEQYF. The CDR3 DNA reads as TGTGCCAGCAGTCCTGGGACAGGGGGCGGGTACGAGCAGTACTTC.

The chain couples TRBV30 to TRBJ2-5; tentatively, D is TRBD1 (6 bases). CDR3 length equals 14 residues. Germline CDR1 GTSNPN, CDR2 SVGIG (reference sequence). V lost 0 bases to trimming and J lost 4 bases, with 12 bases between them. The CDR3 nucleotides are TGTGCCTGGAGTGTACAGGGCCCGGGAGAGACCCAGTACTTC. Translated, it gives CAWSVQGPGETQYF. Full variable domain (rest looked up from reference TRBV30 and TRBJ2-5): SQTIHQWPATLVQPVGSPLSLECTVEGTSNPNLYWYRQAAGRGLQLLFYSVGIGQISSEVPQNLSASRPQDRQFILSSKKLLLSDSGFYLCAWSVQGPGETQYFGPGTRLLVL.

The chain is built from TRBV6-6 and TRBJ1-5; 7 bases match TRBD1. Germline CDR1 reads MNHNY; CDR2 reads SVGAGI (reference sequence). The CDR3 is made up of 15 amino acids. V shed 3 bases and J 6 bases; nucleotides not matched to a gene: 8. CDR3 protein: CASSYSEGAGQPQHF. As DNA, the CDR3 is TGTGCCAGCAGTTATTCCGAGGGGGCCGGTCAGCCCCAGCATTTT.

This clone occurred a few times. V and J are TRBV10-3 and TRBJ1-1; D gene uncertain. Trimming cost V 8 bases and J 1 base, with 8 bases left between them. CDR1 and CDR2 (germline): ENHRY, SYGVKD. CDR3 size: 12 residues. DNA of the CDR3: TGTGCCATCGCGGATCAGAACACTGAAGCTTTCTTT. Translation: CAIADQNTEAFF.

V is TRBV7-9 and J is TRBJ2-5, with 7 bases aligning to TRBD1. J was trimmed by 5 bases and V by 4 bases; bases with no gene match: 7. CDR1 and CDR2 (germline): SEHNR, FQNEAQ (reference sequence). This CDR3 contains 14 residues. The CDR3 sequence: CASSSEQGRETQYF. The CDR3 DNA follows: TGTGCCAGCAGCTCAGAACAGGGGCGTGAGACCCAGTACTTC.

V gene TRBV27 combines with J gene TRBJ1-5, with no clear D. V lost 0 bases, J lost 2 bases, and 14 bases lay in between. The CDR3 totals 17 residues. Germline V CDR1 and CDR2: MNHEY, SMNVEV (reference sequence). For the CDR3, the DNA is TGTGCCAGCAGTTTATCATTTCGGGGAGTAGGCAATCAGCCCCAGCATTTT. Encoded protein: CASSLSFRGVGNQPQHF.

This clone was seen a single time. The chain joins TRBV13 to TRBJ2-1; D is possibly TRBD2 (6 bases). With 5 bases removed from V and 1 base from J, the gap between germline ends came to 12 bases. CDR3 length: 15 residues. CDR1 and CDR2 (germline): PRHDT, FYEKMQ (reference sequence). Here the CDR3 reads CASSPKGGSYNEQFF. DNA for the CDR3: TGTGCCAGCAGCCCGAAGGGAGGATCCTACAATGAGCAGTTCTTC.

The J gene is TRBJ2-1, the V gene TRBV12-5; 8 bases line up with TRBD1. CDR1 and CDR2 (germline): LGHNT, FRNRAP. V was clipped by 0 bases and J by 6 bases; unmatched bases: 7. The CDR3 is made up of 16 amino acids. This CDR3 is CASGLVTDRGGNEQFF. The CDR3 bases are TGTGCTAGTGGTTTGGTAACCGACAGGGGAGGCAATGAGCAGTTCTTC.

The gene calls are TRBV7-7 and TRBJ2-1; weak D call: TRBD1 (6 bases). Germline V gene data show CDR1 as SSHAT and CDR2 as FNYEAQ (reference sequence). The V end was cut by 5 bases, the J end by 5 bases, with 13 bases between. This CDR3 comprises 14 residues. CDR3 in amino acids: CASSAWTVDNEQFF. As DNA, the CDR3 is TGTGCCAGCAGCGCCTGGACAGTCGACAATGAGCAGTTCTTC.

V gene TRBV5-4 combines with J gene TRBJ2-1, with D tentatively TRBD2 (6 bases). Germline V lookup: CDR1 SGHNT, CDR2 YYREEE (reference sequence). CDR3 length equals 11 residues. CDR3 in DNA: TGTGTTTCGGAGGGGATCAATGAGCAGTTCTTC. Its protein is CVSEGINEQFF.

The chain has TRBV7-6 and TRBJ2-3; a possible D gene is TRBD2 (6 bases). This CDR3 spans 16 amino acids. Per the germline V gene, CDR1 is SGHVS and CDR2 is FNYEAQ. V was shortened by 3 bases and J by 2 bases, with 15 bases between the two germline ends. Here the CDR3 reads CASSLVGGANTDTQYF. CDR3 bases: TGTGCCAGCAGCTTGGTCGGCGGGGCCAACACAGATACGCAGTATTTT.

The gene calls are TRBV10-1 and TRBJ2-1, with 8 bases identical to TRBD2. The CDR3 spans 15 residues. Per the germline V gene, CDR1 is WNHNN and CDR2 is SYGVQD (reference sequence). V lost 5 bases and J lost 0; bases outside the gene matches: 3. The CDR3 protein is CASSRSGSSYNEQFF. The CDR3 DNA is TGCGCCAGCAGTCGAAGCGGGAGCTCCTACAATGAGCAGTTCTTC.

The V call is TRBV27, the J call TRBJ2-7, with D hard to call. Trimming took off 3 bases at V and 3 bases at J, with 9 bases between the two ends. Germline-derived CDR1 and CDR2 are MNHEY and SMNVEV (reference sequence). CDR3 size: 13 residues. DNA for the CDR3: TGTGCCAGCAGTTTCGGTTCCTTCTACGAGCAGTACTTC. This codes for CASSFGSFYEQYF.

A few counts support this clone. The chain carries TRBV2 and TRBJ1-1; no clear D gene. Trimming removed 6 bases at V and 3 bases at J, with 11 bases between. The length of the CDR3 is 13 residues. Germline CDR1 is SNHLY and CDR2 is FYNNEI. The CDR3 DNA is TGTGCCAGCAGGCCAGAGGGAGACACTGAAGCTTTCTTT. Protein: CASRPEGDTEAFF.

The V and J genes are TRBV6-1 and TRBJ1-6; 7 nucleotides line up with TRBD1. Germline CDR1 is MNHNS and CDR2 is SASEGT. This CDR3 region has 16 residues. V shed 3 bases and J 9 bases; nucleotides not matched to a gene: 11. CDR3 residues: CASSDPEGQTSSPLHF. DNA of the CDR3: TGTGCCAGCAGTGATCCGGAGGGACAGACTTCTTCACCCCTCCACTTT.

The gene calls are TRBV7-8 and TRBJ2-5, with TRBD2 identical over 8 bases. Trimming removed 5 bases from V and 5 bases from J; junction bases left unmatched: 7. The CDR3 covers 14 residues. The germline V gene has CDR1 SGHVS and CDR2 FQNEAQ. CDR3 region: CASSPRGGLETQYF. Here the CDR3 DNA reads TGTGCCAGCAGCCCTCGGGGGGGGCTCGAGACCCAGTACTTC.

CDR3 nucleotides: TGTGCCAGCAGGGGGACAGCTAACTATGGCTACACCTTC. This encodes CASRGTANYGYTF. The chain uses TRBV9 and TRBJ1-2; 7 nucleotides agree with TRBD1. CDR3 size: 13 residues. V gave up 5 bases and J gave up 0 bases; unmatched junction bases: 1. Germline V gene data show CDR1 as SGDLS and CDR2 as YYNGEE.